One and the same sample provided the 25 T cell receptor beta chains below, sequenced in a study of beta chain features in type 1 diabetes. Reverse transcribing all isolated RNA meant expressed TCRB transcripts were sequenced. Sequenced by immunoSEQ multiplex PCR; TCRdb stores in-frame clones only, minus some. The sample holds 30,000 to 40,000 clones; approximately 60% are singletons and the top ten take approximately 2%. Material for sequencing was Tregs from blood. The source of these receptors is a woman in her thirties in good health.

The chain couples TRBV28 to TRBJ1-2; the D is unclear. V was cut by 5 bases and J by 4 bases, with 14 bases left in between. The CDR3 covers 14 residues. The germline CDR1 and CDR2 sequences are MDHEN and SYDVKM. The CDR3 spells CASSTLPVFYGYTF. In DNA form, the CDR3 reads TGTGCCAGCAGTACGCTCCCAGTCTTCTATGGCTACACCTTC.

The rearrangement uses TRBV28 and TRBJ1-1; the match to TRBD1 covers 11 bases. Germline CDR1 and CDR2: MDHEN and SYDVKM. The CDR3 has 16 amino acids. J lost 1 base, V lost 6 bases, and 7 bases had no gene match. DNA for the CDR3: TGTGCCAGCAGGTCGGGACAGGGGGTAGGGAACACTGAAGCTTTCTTT. Amino acid sequence: CASRSGQGVGNTEAFF.

The chain combines TRBV30 with TRBJ2-1; D gene ambiguous. CDR1 and CDR2 from the germline V gene are GTSNPN and SVGIG (reference sequence). The CDR3 spans 15 residues. Deletions cut 4 bases from V and 4 bases from J, with 17 bases between. CDR3 nucleotide sequence: TGTGCCTGGAAGTCTCTGGCAAAACAATACAATGAGCAGTTCTTC. Translation: CAWKSLAKQYNEQFF.

This chain joins TRBV7-2 and TRBJ1-2; a weak D match, TRBD1 (5 bases). This CDR3 has 12 residues. Germline CDR1 is SGHTA and CDR2 is FQGNSA. V lost 1 base and J 10 bases, leaving 10 bases between the germline ends. CDR3 nucleotide sequence: TGTGCCAGCAGCTTAGGGGGCTGGGACTACACCTTC. Translation: CASSLGGWDYTF.

The V and J genes are TRBV4-3 and TRBJ2-1; D perhaps matches TRBD2 (6 bases). Germline V gene lookup returns CDR1 LGHNA and CDR2 YSLEER. The CDR3 loop spans 14 amino acids. Trimming stripped 3 bases from V and 6 bases from J, with 12 bases between. The CDR3 protein is CASSQAGRSNEQFF. CDR3 bases: TGCGCCAGCAGCCAGGCGGGACGGTCCAATGAGCAGTTCTTC.

V is TRBV10-3 and J is TRBJ2-3, with D unresolved. Per germline, CDR1 ENHRY and CDR2 SYGVKD. This CDR3 spans 12 amino acids. CDR3 sequence: CAASIDTDTQYF. CDR3 sequence (DNA): TGTGCGGCCTCAATTGACACAGATACGCAGTATTTT.

There are a few counts of this clone. The chain couples TRBV2 to TRBJ1-5, with TRBD1 identical over 10 bases. Per the germline V gene, CDR1 is SNHLY and CDR2 is FYNNEI. The CDR3 length is 15 residues. V shed 6 bases, J shed 7 bases, and the junction held 9 bases outside the gene matches. In DNA form, the CDR3 reads TGTGCCAGCAGAGGGGACAGGGGCGAACGGCAGCCCCAGCATTTT. Its protein product is CASRGDRGERQPQHF.

The V and J genes are TRBV11-1 and TRBJ2-3; 7 bases are shared with TRBD1. The CDR3 is made up of 15 amino acids. Germline lookup yields CDR1 SGHAT and CDR2 FQDESV (reference sequence). The J segment lost 2 bases and the V segment lost 5 bases, leaving 7 bases of the junction unmatched. The CDR3 sequence: CASSLFGTATDTQYF. The CDR3 region has the DNA TGTGCCAGCAGCCTATTTGGGACAGCCACAGATACGCAGTATTTT. The whole variable domain, filled in from reference TRBV11-1 and TRBJ2-3, reads EAEVAQSPRYKITEKSQAVAFWCDPISGHATLYWYRQILGQGPELLVQFQDESVVDDSQLPKDRFSAERLKGVDSTLKIQPAELGDSAMYLCASSLFGTATDTQYFGPGTRLTVL.

This clone occurred once. This rearrangement joins TRBV25-1 to TRBJ2-7; 8 bases agree with TRBD1. In germline, CDR1 is MGHDK, CDR2 SYGVNS. This CDR3 is 17 amino acids long. The V segment lost 3 bases and the J segment 5 bases; nucleotides outside the gene matches: 15. CDR3 protein: CASSEMYGGQVSNEQYF. The DNA of the CDR3 is TGTGCCAGCAGTGAGATGTATGGGGGACAGGTGTCCAACGAGCAGTACTTC.

The rearrangement joins TRBV5-1 to TRBJ2-7, with 7 positions matching TRBD1. The CDR3 sequence is 14 residues long. V dropped 3 bases and J dropped 2; count of bases not matched to a gene: 5. Germline V gives CDR1 SGHRS, CDR2 YFSETQ. The CDR3, as DNA: TGCGCCAGCAGCTATACAGGGGCGACCTACGAGCAGTACTTC. It specifies CASSYTGATYEQYF.

The CDR3 loop reads CASSFRDSLDTQYF. CDR3 bases: TGTGCCAGCAGCTTCCGGGACAGCCTAGATACGCAGTATTTT. The rearrangement uses TRBV5-4 and TRBJ2-3, with 7 nucleotides matching TRBD1. J was trimmed by 5 bases and V by 2 bases; bases with no gene match: 5. Germline V CDR1 and CDR2: SGHNT, YYREEE (reference sequence). The CDR3 extends over 14 amino acids.

The rearrangement uses TRBV11-2 and TRBJ2-3, with 8 bases that match TRBD1. CDR1 is SGHAT, CDR2 FQNNGV, per germline. V was clipped by 5 bases and J by 3 bases; unmatched bases: 7. The CDR3 spans 15 residues. The CDR3 nucleotides are TGTGCCAGCAGCGGAAGGACAGGGAAAACAGATACGCAGTATTTT. It is translated as CASSGRTGKTDTQYF.

The chain links TRBV7-3 to TRBJ2-1, with 13 positions matching TRBD2. V was clipped by 4 bases and J by 0 bases; unmatched bases: 9. Germline CDR1 reads SGHTA; CDR2 reads FQGTGA. The CDR3 is 19 amino acids. The CDR3 DNA sequence: TGTGCCAGCAGCTCTAAGGGACTAGCGGGATCGAGCTCCTACAATGAGCAGTTCTTC. It translates to CASSSKGLAGSSSYNEQFF.

The V call is TRBV2, the J call TRBJ2-7, with D perhaps TRBD2 (5 bases). The CDR3 totals 14 residues. V lost 4 bases to trimming and J lost 3 bases, with 13 bases between them. Per the germline V gene, CDR1 is SNHLY and CDR2 is FYNNEI. CDR3 nucleotides: TGTGCCAGCAGTGCCCTGTCAGGAGGCTACGAGCAGTACTTC. Protein: CASSALSGGYEQYF.

This clone was picked up a small number of times. The chain employs TRBV5-1 and TRBJ2-7; 13 bases are a match to TRBD2. The CDR3 extends over 17 amino acids. Trimming at V came to 4 bases and at J to 5 bases, leaving 12 bases not matched to a gene. Germline CDR1 SGHRS, CDR2 YFSETQ. CDR3 protein: CASSAQGPGLAGDEQYF. CDR3 DNA sequence: TGCGCCAGCAGCGCACAGGGGCCCGGACTAGCGGGAGACGAGCAGTACTTC.

In its sample, this clone was seen a few times. The chain is built from TRBV19 and TRBJ2-1; the match to TRBD1 covers 7 bases. Germline V CDR1 and CDR2: LNHDA, SQIVND (reference sequence). This CDR3 spans 14 amino acids. Trimming took 8 bases from V and 4 from J; bases not matched to a gene: 8. The CDR3 loop reads CASRLRGFYNEQFF. CDR3 sequence (DNA): TGTGCCAGTCGTCTCAGGGGGTTTTACAATGAGCAGTTCTTC.

This clone has a handful of counts. The V and J genes are TRBV7-9 and TRBJ2-5, with D maybe TRBD2 (6 bases). The CDR3 runs to 13 residues. Germline CDR1 and CDR2: SEHNR and FQNEAQ (reference sequence). Deletions cut 2 bases from V and 6 bases from J, with 10 bases between. CDR3: CASSLRREQTQYF. CDR3 bases: TGTGCCAGCAGCTTAAGGAGGGAACAGACCCAGTACTTC.

The chain combines TRBV29-1 with TRBJ2-3, with no clear D. Trimming shortened V by 8 bases and J by 0 bases, and 9 bases separated the two germline ends. This CDR3 spans 12 amino acids. The germline V gene encodes CDR1 SQVTM and CDR2 ANQGSEA. CDR3 sequence: CSPRLSTDTQYF. The CDR3 DNA reads TGCAGCCCAAGACTTAGCACAGATACGCAGTATTTT.

This clone was recorded a few times. V gene TRBV9 combines with J gene TRBJ2-1; no firm D call. Germline V lookup: CDR1 SGDLS, CDR2 YYNGEE. This CDR3 has 15 amino acids. V was trimmed by 4 bases and J by 0 bases, leaving 11 bases between them. CDR3 amino acids: CASSPNSNSYNEQFF. The CDR3 bases are TGTGCCAGCAGCCCTAACAGCAACTCCTACAATGAGCAGTTCTTC.

This clone came up a few times. This chain uses TRBV28 with TRBJ2-3; 7 positions match TRBD2. The V gene end was trimmed by 2 bases and the J gene end by 4 bases; junction bases not matched to a gene: 6. The CDR3 totals 15 residues. The germline CDR1 and CDR2 sequences are MDHEN and SYDVKM. The CDR3 is CASSLGGRGADTQYF. CDR3 bases: TGTGCCAGCAGTTTAGGCGGGAGAGGCGCAGATACGCAGTATTTT.

The chain couples TRBV18 to TRBJ2-1; tentatively, D is TRBD2 (7 bases). Germline V gene lookup returns CDR1 KGHSH and CDR2 LQKENI. Deletions cut 1 base from V and 5 bases from J, with 12 bases between. The CDR3 contains 15 residues. CDR3 protein: CASSPLGAGDNEQFF. CDR3 DNA sequence: TGTGCCAGCTCACCACTGGGGGCGGGAGACAATGAGCAGTTCTTC.

This clone has only a few counts. The chain combines TRBV7-9 with TRBJ2-1; 8 bases map to TRBD2. The ends lost 0 bases at V and 9 bases at J; junction bases unmatched: 4. Germline values: CDR1 SEHNR, CDR2 FQNEAQ (reference sequence). There are 14 residues in the CDR3. CDR3 nucleotide sequence: TGTGCCAGCAGCTTAGCTGGGACTAGAACTGAGCAGTTCTTC. Amino acid sequence: CASSLAGTRTEQFF.

CDR3 protein: CASSLVGLSTGELFF. DNA for the CDR3: TGTGCCAGCAGCTTGGTTGGACTTTCCACCGGGGAGCTGTTTTTT. The rearrangement uses TRBV7-2 and TRBJ2-2; TRBD2 is a possible D gene (5 bases). This CDR3 contains 15 residues. Trimming took off 3 bases at V and 4 bases at J, with 12 bases between the two ends. The germline CDR1 and CDR2 sequences are SGHTA and FQGNSA.

The chain links TRBV27 to TRBJ1-4; the D is unclear. Trimming removed 7 bases from V and 5 bases from J, with 8 bases in between. CDR3 length: 12 residues. Per the germline V gene, CDR1 is MNHEY and CDR2 is SMNVEV (reference sequence). CDR3 residues: CASKTVNEKLFF. The CDR3 region has the DNA TGTGCCAGCAAAACAGTGAATGAAAAACTGTTTTTT.

This clone appeared once. The sample has other DNA sequences that encode this CDR3 too. V gene TRBV7-2 combines with J gene TRBJ2-2, with D perhaps matching TRBD1 (7 bases). Looked up from germline, CDR1 is SGHTA and CDR2 is FQGNSA. Trimming shortened V by 3 bases and J by 5 bases, and 16 bases separated the two germline ends. CDR3 length equals 16 residues. CDR3 bases: TGTGCCAGCAGCTTGGCACCGACAGGGAGGACCGGGGAGCTGTTTTTT. Protein sequence: CASSLAPTGRTGELFF.